The clone carrying this T cell receptor (beta chain) has just a few counts. The antigen remains unidentified. The V gene end was trimmed by 3 bases and the J gene end by 4 bases; junction bases not matched to a gene: 5. The CDR3 sequence is 14 residues long. CDR1 SGHRS and CDR2 YFSETQ come from the germline V gene. The source of the sample is a study of CD8 T cells in ankylosing spondylitis. Whole-study findings and limits: Blood from ankylosing spondylitis patients appeared to carry a characteristic roughly 8-variant TCR beta motif. Significantly higher representation of disease-linked clones was reported for matched ankylosing spondylitis synovial fluid. Some motif variants had been reported before (in reactive arthritis synovial fluid and blood).

Making use of molecular barcodes, quantitative 5'-RACE generated TCR beta libraries. TCRdb re-called the 5' RACE reads with MiXCR, one entry per CDR3 protein. The data show 15,000 or so distinct CDR3 sequences, roughly 8.2% seen once. This TCR was recovered from a male donor with ankylosing spondylitis or in good health (not recorded which). The material sequenced was blood. The J gene is TRBJ1-2, the V gene TRBV5-1, with 8 nucleotides matching TRBD1. The CDR3 DNA is TGCGCCAGCAGCTCGCCGGACAGGGTCTATGGCTACACCTTC. It codes for CASSSPDRVYGYTF.